This TCR beta chain was recovered during a study of T-cell memory formation after mild COVID-19 (dated by TCRdb to 2020 to 2022). About the investigation overall: TCR sequence clusters from the two donors were found to be largely donor specific. In a couple of donors, T-cell clones that expanded and contracted after mild COVID-19 were tracked by sequencing TCRalpha and TCRbeta repertoires over time. Two young, previously healthy adult volunteers, one female and one male, were included in the cohort.

Ficoll-Paque density gradient centrifugation was used to isolate PBMCs. General study outcomes and caveats: Some responding clones were detected in pre-infection memory, which suggested that pre-existing cross-reactive memory T cells had joined the SARS-CoV-2 response. Clones that contracted from day 15 to 85 showed balanced CD4/CD8 phenotypes, whereas a second wave of clones that expanded from day 15 to 37 leaned towards CD4+. Contracting CD4+ clones were located mainly in the CM and EM memory subsets, whereas CD8+ clones were found to be enriched in EMRA. SARS-CoV-2 specificity was not confirmed for the second-wave clones peaking on day 37. The study covered only two mild cases, and larger cohorts including severe cases with pre-infection samples were considered necessary.

This clonotype has only a few counts. The specificity of this receptor is unknown. Per-base quality was not reported, and no clone a single base away is much larger than it. CDR1 and CDR2 (SNHLY, FYNNEI) derive from the germline V gene. The CDR3 goes from the cysteine to the phenylalanine over 17 residues. The only DNA kept is the CDR3, 51 bases in frame from the first base. V is clipped by 6 bases and J by 0 bases, and the sequence between their germline boundaries is 19 bases long. For sequencing, an Illumina NovaSeq 6000 was employed. TCRalpha and TCRbeta cDNA libraries were built by 5'RACE with constant-segment primers, adding sample barcodes and unique molecular identifiers. RNA was extracted from every sample with Trizol reagent. Library amplification was performed in two PCR steps, and a second sample barcode and Illumina TruSeq adapters were introduced in the second step. Sequencing of libraries was performed on an Illumina NovaSeq with 2 x 150 bp paired-end reads. Per the original workflow: Demultiplexing of reads and collapsing into UMI-guided consensus sequences were performed with migec v1.2.7. Using mixcr v2.1.11, UMI consensuses were aligned to TRA and TRB V and J templates and then assembled into clonotypes. Clonotypes were classified as expanded or contracted when called significant by both edgeR and NoisET, with noise models trained on biological replicates. For edgeR calls, the thresholds were a false discovery rate-adjusted p below 0.01 and a log2 fold-change of 1. As an exploratory analysis of dynamics, PCA with hierarchical clustering was applied to max-normalized trajectories of the 1000 most abundant clonotypes. Separately sequenced CD4+ and CD8+ repertoires were used to assign the CD4 or CD8 phenotype of responding clones. The public sequencing data were trimmed at Q25 with fastp and processed into clonotypes with MiXCR by TCRdb, which kept only in-frame beta chains. Every distinct CDR3 protein forms one entry, paired with its most common genes and DNA. These V and J calls originate from TCRdb's pipeline instead of the authors' own analysis. This sample lists around 420,000 distinct CDR3 sequences; 20% to 25% were detected once. The top ten clonotypes cover 8.8% of the sample.

Rearrangement joined TRBV2 to TRBJ2-3; TRBD2 might be the D gene, on 6 matching bases. This clonotype originated in an adult woman who had mild COVID-19 (a few samples of this study predate the infection). The sample titles of this study are shuffled in the database, so cell type and time point are left out; the donor was told from shared clones. Specimen: PBMCs or a T cell subset sorted from them (not recorded which). The CDR3 reads CASSSTLGLRSTDTQYF. The nucleotide sequence is TGTGCCAGCAGCTCCACCCTGGGACTTCGGAGCACAGATACGCAGTATTTT. This CDR3, with the reference TRBV2 and TRBJ2-3 proteins standing in past its ends, gives the full variable domain EPEVTQTPSHQVTQMGQEVILRCVPISNHLYFYWYRQILGQKVEFLVSFYNNEISEKSEIFDDQFSVERPDGSNFTLKIRSTKLEDSAMYFCASSSTLGLRSTDTQYFGPGTRLTVL.